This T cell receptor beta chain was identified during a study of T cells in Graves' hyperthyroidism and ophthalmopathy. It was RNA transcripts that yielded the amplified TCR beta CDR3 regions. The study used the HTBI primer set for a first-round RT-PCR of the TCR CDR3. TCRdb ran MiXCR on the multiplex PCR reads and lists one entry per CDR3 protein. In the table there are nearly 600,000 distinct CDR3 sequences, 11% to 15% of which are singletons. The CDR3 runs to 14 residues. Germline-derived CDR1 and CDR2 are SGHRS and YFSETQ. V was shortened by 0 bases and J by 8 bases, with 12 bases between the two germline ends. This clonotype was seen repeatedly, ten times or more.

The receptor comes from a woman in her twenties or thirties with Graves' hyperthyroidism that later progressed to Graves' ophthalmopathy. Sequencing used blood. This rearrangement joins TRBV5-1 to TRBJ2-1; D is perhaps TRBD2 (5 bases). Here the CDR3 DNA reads TGCGCCAGCAGCTTGGTAGCGTTCGGGTATGAGCAGTTCTTC. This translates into CASSLVAFGYEQFF. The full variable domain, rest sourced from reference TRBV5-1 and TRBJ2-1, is KAGVTQTPRYLIKTRGQQVTLSCSPISGHRSVSWYQQTPGQGLQFLFEYFSETQRNKGNFPGRFSGRQFSNSRSEMNVSTLELGDSALYLCASSLVAFGYEQFFGPGTRLTVL.